The entry below describes one TCR beta chain. This specimen belongs to a study of cytomegalovirus exposure and HLA in healthy donors. The PCR employed 60 Vbeta primers together with 13 Jbeta primers. Assay used: immunoSEQ multiplex PCR; TCRdb lists only in-frame clones, some missing. The data contain 100,000 or so clones, about 81% of them singletons. V was shortened by 2 bases and J by 2 bases, with 10 bases between the two germline ends. The CDR3 has 14 amino acids. Germline V gene lookup returns CDR1 SGHTA and CDR2 FQGNSA. The sequence was obtained from a man aged 40-49 years in good health and CMV-seronegative. The V gene is TRBV7-2, the J gene TRBJ2-7; tentative D call: TRBD1 (5 bases). The sequencing sample was made of PBMCs. The CDR3 here is CASSLFQGTYEQYF. The CDR3 DNA reads TGTGCCAGCAGCTTATTCCAGGGTACCTACGAGCAGTACTTC.